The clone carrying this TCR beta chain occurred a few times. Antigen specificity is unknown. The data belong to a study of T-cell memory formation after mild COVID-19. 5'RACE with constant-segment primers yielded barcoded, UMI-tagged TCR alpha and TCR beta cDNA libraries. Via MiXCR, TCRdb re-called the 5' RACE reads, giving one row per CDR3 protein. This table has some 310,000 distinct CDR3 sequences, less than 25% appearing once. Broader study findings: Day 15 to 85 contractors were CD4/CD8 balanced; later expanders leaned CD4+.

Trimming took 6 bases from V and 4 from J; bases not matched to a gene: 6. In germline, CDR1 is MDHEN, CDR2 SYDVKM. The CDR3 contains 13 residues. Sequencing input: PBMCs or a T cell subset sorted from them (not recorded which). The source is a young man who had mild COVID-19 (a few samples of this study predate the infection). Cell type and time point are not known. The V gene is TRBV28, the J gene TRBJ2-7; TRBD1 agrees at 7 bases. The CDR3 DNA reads TGTGCCAGCAGCCCCGGGACAGAATACGAGCAGTACGTC. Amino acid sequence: CASSPGTEYEQYV.